A selection of T cell receptor beta chains follows, all from one sample in a study of neoadjuvant anti-PD-1 for oral cavity cancer. Here immunoSEQ multiplex PCR was the method, and the copy in TCRdb shows in-frame clones only, minus some. The sample shows fewer than 20,000 clones, approximately 65% of them seen only once. Sequenced here: PBMCs, sampled before nivolumab (anti-PD-1) treatment. Receptors were obtained from a person between 35 and 79 years old with oral cavity squamous cell carcinoma. CDR3s include the opening cysteine and the closing phenylalanine or tryptophan. The D gene is left open where the match is weak. Rows may omit the clone size; those that give it use once, few, many or a size class.

J,V,size,D,CDR3,DNA
TRBJ2-7,TRBV5-4,few,.,CASTRGGRESQEQYF,TGTGCCAGCACCCGCGGGGGCAGGGAGTCTCAGGAGCAGTACTTC
TRBJ2-5,TRBV10-1,.,TRBD2,CAGAPGLAGKAQYF,TGCGCCGGAGCACCGGGACTAGCGGGAAAAGCCCAGTACTTC
TRBJ2-7,TRBV6-5,.,TRBD2,CASSRGIEQYF,TGTGCCAGCTCGCGGGGGATCGAGCAGTACTTC
TRBJ2-5,TRBV5-6,.,.,CASSFLGAGHVETQYF,TGTGCCAGCAGCTTTCTTGGGGCGGGACACGTAGAGACCCAGTACTTC
TRBJ1-5,TRBV6-1,.,.,CASSGVYGTLSNQPQHF,TGTGCCAGCAGTGGGGTTTACGGGACACTAAGCAATCAGCCCCAGCATTTT
TRBJ1-1,TRBV5-1,.,.,CASSLSRGRMNTEAFF,TGCGCCAGCAGCTTGTCCCGGGGGCGGATGAACACTGAAGCTTTCTTT
TRBJ1-2,TRBV14,few,TRBD1,CASSSSGQGTYGYTF,TGTGCCAGCAGCTCTTCGGGACAGGGGACCTATGGCTACACCTTC
TRBJ2-2,TRBV7-6,medium-sized,TRBD1,CASSSGQGATGELFF,TGTGCCAGCAGCTCGGGACAGGGGGCCACCGGGGAGCTGTTTTTT
TRBJ1-2,TRBV7-9,.,.,CASSLASGFGYTF,TGTGCCAGCAGCTTAGCTTCCGGGTTTGGCTACACCTTC
TRBJ2-1,TRBV7-9,.,.,CASSLDGPRGSYNEQFF,TGTGCCAGCAGCTTAGATGGACCCCGAGGATCCTACAATGAGCAGTTCTTC
TRBJ1-1,TRBV5-4,few,.,CASSSALTGNTEAFF,TGTGCCAGCAGCTCAGCTCTGACAGGGAACACTGAAGCTTTCTTT
TRBJ2-1,TRBV6-1,.,TRBD2,CASSEELAGGHASYNEQFF,TGTGCCAGCAGTGAGGAACTAGCGGGAGGCCACGCTTCCTACAATGAGCAGTTCTTC
TRBJ2-6,TRBV5-1,.,.,CASSLGNSGANVLTF,TGCGCCAGCAGCTTGGGGAACTCTGGGGCCAACGTCCTGACTTTC
TRBJ2-5,TRBV29-1,once,TRBD1,CSVERGRQETQYF,TGCAGCGTTGAAAGGGGGCGACAAGAGACCCAGTACTTC
TRBJ2-6,TRBV2,.,.,CASIIYAGANVLTF,TGTGCCAGCATCATTTATGCAGGGGCCAACGTCCTGACTTTC
TRBJ2-7,TRBV7-2,.,.,CASSPGTVSYEQYF,TGTGCCAGCAGCCCAGGGACGGTTTCCTACGAGCAGTACTTC
TRBJ2-3,TRBV14,.,TRBD2,CASSQSRVAGGTDTQYF,TGTGCCAGCAGCCAATCGAGGGTAGCGGGGGGCACAGATACGCAGTATTTT
TRBJ2-1,TRBV5-1,once,TRBD2,CASSPGPSGASYNEQFF,TGCGCCAGCAGCCCGGGTCCTAGCGGGGCTTCCTACAATGAGCAGTTCTTC
TRBJ1-5,TRBV5-5,few,.,CASSWDGTGNQPQHF,TGTGCCAGCAGCTGGGACGGGACGGGCAATCAGCCCCAGCATTTT
TRBJ1-5,TRBV9,few,TRBD1,CASSSGTVNQPQHF,TGTGCCAGCAGCTCCGGGACAGTCAATCAGCCCCAGCATTTT
TRBJ2-2,TRBV27,.,.,CASSSSQIGELFF,TGTGCCAGCAGCTCCAGTCAGATCGGGGAGCTGTTTTTT
TRBJ2-5,TRBV10-3,.,TRBD2,CAISDVAGGGETQYF,TGTGCCATCAGTGATGTGGCGGGAGGGGGTGAGACCCAGTACTTC
TRBJ2-7,TRBV2,few,TRBD1,CASSVTGPYEQYF,TGTGCCAGCAGCGTGACAGGGCCCTACGAGCAGTACTTC
TRBJ2-5,TRBV6-1,few,TRBD1,CASAQGPRETQYF,TGTGCCAGCGCACAGGGGCCTAGAGAGACCCAGTACTTC
TRBJ2-1,TRBV29-1,once,.,CSVRQAFNEQFF,TGCAGCGTTCGCCAGGCGTTCAATGAGCAGTTCTTC
TRBJ2-1,TRBV11-2,.,TRBD2,CASSPGTSVVNEQFF,TGTGCCAGCAGCCCCGGGACTAGCGTAGTCAATGAGCAGTTCTTC
TRBJ1-2,TRBV6-1,once,.,CASSWTSYGYTF,TGTGCCAGCAGTTGGACGTCCTATGGCTACACCTTC
TRBJ1-5,TRBV30,.,TRBD1,CAWNRGSNQPQHF,TGTGCCTGGAACAGGGGAAGCAATCAGCCCCAGCATTTT
TRBJ1-2,TRBV6-1,.,.,CASSGTDIRNYGYTF,TGTGCCAGCAGTGGGACTGATATACGTAACTATGGCTACACCTTC
TRBJ2-3,TRBV7-9,few,.,CASSPHTKGSTDTQYF,TGTGCCAGCAGCCCACACACGAAGGGGAGCACAGATACGCAGTATTTT
TRBJ1-4,TRBV7-2,.,.,CASSSLPGSWEKLFF,TGTGCCAGCAGCTCCCTCCCCGGTTCCTGGGAAAAACTGTTTTTT
TRBJ1-5,TRBV6-5,.,.,CASSYSMAGVGQPQHF,TGTGCCAGCAGTTACTCGATGGCTGGGGTGGGGCAGCCCCAGCATTTT
TRBJ2-7,TRBV2,few,.,CASSVPTGRPYEQYF,TGTGCCAGCAGTGTCCCGACAGGGAGGCCCTACGAGCAGTACTTC
TRBJ2-3,TRBV30,.,.,CASGGQAKDTQYF,TGTGCCTCGGGGGGACAGGCAAAGGATACGCAGTATTTT